The present TCR beta chain was sequenced within a study of beta chain features in type 1 diabetes. Study results and limitations: A greater similarity of naive, central memory and Treg TCRB repertoires was seen among patients than among healthy donors. Any HLA-type effect on TCRB rearrangement remained unresolved here.

Reverse transcribing all isolated RNA meant expressed TCRB transcripts were sequenced. This table comes from immunoSEQ multiplex PCR, and its TCRdb copy is limited to in-frame clones, with some not included. In the table there are more than 150,000 clones, around an eighth of which are singletons. The authors sorted CD4+ naive, central memory, regulatory and stem cell-like memory cells via CD45RO/CCR7/CD25/CD127/CD95/CD27. Every sorted population was more than 95% pure. This clone showed up just a few times. No antigen is known for it. The material sequenced was central memory CD4+ T cells from blood. This clonotype was obtained from a young woman in good health.

The CDR3 nucleotides read TGCGCCAGCAGCCCTACTTACCTAGGAGAGACCCAGTACTTC. Amino acids: CASSPTYLGETQYF. The chain couples TRBV5-1 to TRBJ2-5; D uncertain. The CDR3 has 14 residues. Trimming left V 4 bases short and J 4 bases short, with 14 bases between. Germline-derived CDR1 and CDR2 are SGHRS and YFSETQ.